This is a list of T cell receptor beta chains from one sample in a study of blood T cells in healthy people across ages. TCRdb recomputed calls from the 5' RACE reads with MiXCR, one row per CDR3 protein. The profile covers some 780,000 distinct CDR3 sequences, with about 56% appearing a single time and around a quarter taken by the ten largest. The specimen sequenced was blood. These receptors came from a man between 40 and 49 years old in good health. CDR3s include the opening cysteine and the closing phenylalanine or tryptophan. The D gene is left open where the match is weak. Part of the rows lack a size; the others show once, few, many or a class for expanded clones.

>TRBV4-3|TRBJ1-2|.|.
CASSHATNYGYTF
TGCGCCAGCAGCCACGCAACTAACTATGGCTACACCTTC
>TRBV29-1|TRBJ2-1|TRBD1|.
CSVGGVTGQGYSEQFF
TGCAGCGTTGGGGGTGTAACGGGACAGGGGTATTCCGAGCAGTTCTTC
>TRBV6-2/TRBV6-3|TRBJ2-1|TRBD1|.
CASSGGGTGKHNEQFF
TGTGCCAGCAGTGGCGGTGGGACAGGGAAGCACAATGAGCAGTTCTTC
>TRBV4-2|TRBJ2-4|.|once
CASSQDEGLNIQYF
TGTGCCAGCAGCCAAGACGAGGGTTTAAACATTCAGTACTTC
>TRBV7-3|TRBJ1-2|.|.
CASSLRGLGPLNYGYTF
TGTGCCAGCAGCTTAAGGGGATTGGGACCATTAAACTATGGCTACACCTTC
>TRBV7-3|TRBJ1-2|.|.
CASSLNHQGFGYTF
TGTGCCAGCAGCTTAAACCATCAGGGGTTTGGCTACACCTTC
>TRBV9|TRBJ2-5|.|.
CASSVAPGRDETQYF
TGTGCCAGCAGCGTAGCCCCCGGCAGGGATGAGACCCAGTACTTC
>TRBV27|TRBJ2-1|TRBD2|few
CASSRPSGDNEQFF
TGTGCCAGCAGTAGGCCTAGCGGAGACAATGAGCAGTTCTTC
>TRBV5-5|TRBJ2-3|TRBD2|.
CASSSSRTSGSTDTQYF
TGTGCCAGCAGCTCCTCAAGGACTAGCGGGAGCACAGATACGCAGTATTTT
>TRBV29-1|TRBJ1-1|TRBD1|.
CSVRRGPMNTEAFF
TGCAGCGTCAGGAGGGGGCCGATGAACACTGAAGCTTTCTTT
>TRBV3-1|TRBJ2-2|.|.
CASSPRRTLARNTGELFF
TGTGCCAGCAGCCCCCGCCGGACACTGGCCCGGAACACCGGGGAGCTGTTTTTT